The subject of this entry is one T cell receptor (beta chain). What it recognizes is unknown. The PCR was carried out with 60 Vbeta primers and 13 Jbeta primers. Data came from immunoSEQ multiplex PCR; TCRdb stores just in-frame clones and leaves some out. Among about 110,000 clones listed, 60% to 80% were seen once. These data originate in a study of cytomegalovirus exposure and HLA in healthy donors. For the study at large: In an earlier analysis, approximately 120 million unique TCR beta sequences were found from approximately 190 million T cells. General study findings and limits: CMV antigen specificity was confirmed in vitro for three CMV-associated chains.

The CDR3 runs 15 residues. The V gene's germline CDR1 is KGHSH and CDR2 LQKENI. J lost 3 bases, V lost 3 bases, and 2 bases had no gene match. Sequenced: PBMCs. This chain uses TRBV18 with TRBJ1-1, with 12 bases aligning to TRBD1. The sequence was obtained from a boy aged 10-17 years in good health and CMV-seronegative. The CDR3 region is CASSPGTGGDTEAFF. The CDR3 nucleotides are TGTGCCAGCTCACCTGGGACAGGGGGCGACACTGAAGCTTTCTTT.